This TCR beta chain was sequenced during a study of blood T cell repertoires in COVID-19. Study as a whole: Sites in the United States, Italy and Spain provided acute and convalescent COVID-19 samples. PBMCs, B-cell-depleted T cells, or T cells were the source of the cDNA or gDNA that made up the material.

As originally analysed: Reference gene primer amplification gave estimated nucleated cell counts. Clones were sequenced by immunoSEQ multiplex PCR, and TCRdb holds only the in-frame ones, with some missing. From that table come the V and J calls and clone size; the DNA was used to work out D and trimming. The profile covers about 290,000 clones, with more than 80% appearing a single time and about 3% taken by the ten largest. The ends were cut back, 7 bases at V and 7 bases at J, with 11 bases in the middle. From germline, CDR1 is LGHNA and CDR2 YSLEER. The CDR3 sequence is 13 residues long. Sequenced: peripheral blood. The sequence was obtained from a woman younger than 45 with active or convalescent COVID-19. The chain joins TRBV4-3 to TRBJ1-6; D might be TRBD1 (6 bases). The CDR3 protein is CASNRERNSPLHF. In nucleotides, the CDR3 is TGCGCCAGCAACAGGGAAAGGAATTCACCCCTCCACTTT.